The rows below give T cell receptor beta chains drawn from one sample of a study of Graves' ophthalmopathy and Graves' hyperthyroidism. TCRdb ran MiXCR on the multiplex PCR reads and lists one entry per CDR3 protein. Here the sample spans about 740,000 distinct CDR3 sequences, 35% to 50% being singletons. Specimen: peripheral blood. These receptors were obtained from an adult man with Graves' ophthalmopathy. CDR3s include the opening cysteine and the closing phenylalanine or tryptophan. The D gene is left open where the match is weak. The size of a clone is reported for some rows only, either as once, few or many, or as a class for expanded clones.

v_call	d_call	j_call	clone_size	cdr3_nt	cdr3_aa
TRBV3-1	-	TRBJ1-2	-	TGTGCCAGCAGCCGCAACCGGGACCACTATGGCTACACCTTC	CASSRNRDHYGYTF
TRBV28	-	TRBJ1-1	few	TGTGCCAGCAAGGACGGGACAAAGAACACTGAAGCTTTCTTT	CASKDGTKNTEAFF
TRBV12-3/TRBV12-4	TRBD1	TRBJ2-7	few	TGTGCCAGCAGTTTATGGACAGGCCACCTTCCCTACGAGCAGTACTTC	CASSLWTGHLPYEQYF
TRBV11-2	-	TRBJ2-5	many	TGTGCCAGCAGCTTGGGCGACGGAGGCCCTCAGTACTTC	CASSLGDGGPQYF
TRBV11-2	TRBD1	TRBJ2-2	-	TGTGCCAGCAGGCGTCGACAGGGGGACACCGGGGAGCTGTTTTTT	CASRRRQGDTGELFF
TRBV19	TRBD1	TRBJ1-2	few	TGTGCCAGTAGTATAGCGGACAGGGGGAACGGCTACACCTTC	CASSIADRGNGYTF
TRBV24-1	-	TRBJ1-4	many	TGTGCCACCAGTGATGCGGACAGCGCAACTAATGAAAAACTGTTTTTT	CATSDADSATNEKLFF
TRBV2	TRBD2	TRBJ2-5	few	TGTGCCAGCAGTTTGGTCGCTAGCGGGTACCAAGAGACCCAGTACTTC	CASSLVASGYQETQYF
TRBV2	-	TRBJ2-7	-	TGTGCCAGCAGTCCCGGCGGGCGAGGGGACGAGCAGTACTTC	CASSPGGRGDEQYF
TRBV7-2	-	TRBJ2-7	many	TGTGCCAGCAGCTCGGGGATACATTACGAGCAGTACTTC	CASSSGIHYEQYF
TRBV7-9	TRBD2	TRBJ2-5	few	TGCGCCAGCAGCCAAGGGTTCCTAGCGGGTATGGAAGAGACCCAGTACTTC	CASSQGFLAGMEETQYF
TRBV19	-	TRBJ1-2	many	TGTGCCAGTAGAGGAGGTCCTAACTATGGCTACACCTTC	CASRGGPNYGYTF
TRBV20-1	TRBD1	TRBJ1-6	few	TGCAGTGCTAGAGTAGGAGGACAGGGAGATTCACCCCTCCACTTT	CSARVGGQGDSPLHF
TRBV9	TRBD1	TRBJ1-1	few	TGTGCCAGCAGCGTTGGGACAGGGGGCTCCGGCACTGAAGCTTTCTTT	CASSVGTGGSGTEAFF
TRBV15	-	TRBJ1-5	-	TGTGCCACCAGCAGAGAATGGACTGGGGAGACCCAGCATTTT	CATSREWTGETQHF
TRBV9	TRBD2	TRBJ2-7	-	TGTGCCAGCAGTTTTGAACTGACTAGCGGGAAGGGGGTCTTCTACGAGCAGTACTTC	CASSFELTSGKGVFYEQYF
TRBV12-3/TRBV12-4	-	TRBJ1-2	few	TGTGCCAGCAGTTTAGGACGCGACCCCATACCTTATGGCTACACCTTC	CASSLGRDPIPYGYTF
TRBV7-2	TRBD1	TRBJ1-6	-	TGTGCCAGCAGCCTTCGGACAGGGATCTCACCCCTCCACTTT	CASSLRTGISPLHF
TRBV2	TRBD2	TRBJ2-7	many	TGTGCCAGCAGTGCGGTCAGCGGGAGCTACGAGCAGTACTTC	CASSAVSGSYEQYF
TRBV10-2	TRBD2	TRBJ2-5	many	TGCGCCAGCAGTGATGCCCTACTAGCGGGAGTAGGGGAGACCCAGTACTTC	CASSDALLAGVGETQYF
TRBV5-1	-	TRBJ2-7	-	TGCGCCAGCAGCTTGAGGGGTTTAGAAGGGTACGAGCAGTACTTC	CASSLRGLEGYEQYF
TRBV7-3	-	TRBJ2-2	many	TGTGCCAGCAGCGCAAGTTTAGCAGGGGTGACCGGGGAGCTGTTTTTT	CASSASLAGVTGELFF
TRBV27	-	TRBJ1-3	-	TGTGCCAGCATGGGATACTCTGGAAACACCATACATTTT	CASMGYSGNTIHF
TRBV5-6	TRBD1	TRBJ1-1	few	TGTGCCAGCAGCACTCCAAACAGGGGAGAAGCTTTCTTT	CASSTPNRGEAFF
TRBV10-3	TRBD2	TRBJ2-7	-	TGTGCCATCAGTGGGACTAGCGGGGCCTACGAGCAGTACTTC	CAISGTSGAYEQYF
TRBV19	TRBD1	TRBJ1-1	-	TGTGCCGGTAGTCAGGGGGCGCGGAGCACTGAAGCTTTCTTT	CAGSQGARSTEAFF
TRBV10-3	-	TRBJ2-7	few	TGTGCCAGCAGTCCGACAGCTGGCGAGCAGTACTTC	CASSPTAGEQYF
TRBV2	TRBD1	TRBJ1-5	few	TGTGCCAGCAGCCCTGACAGGGCCCGTCGGCCCCAGCATTTT	CASSPDRARRPQHF
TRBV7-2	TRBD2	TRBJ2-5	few	TGTGCCAGCAGCTTAAGATCTATCAGGGGACTAGCGGGAGTTAAAGAGACCCAGTACTTC	CASSLRSIRGLAGVKETQYF
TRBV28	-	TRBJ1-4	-	TGTGCCACCAGGACAGACCGCGAAAAACTGTTTTTT	CATRTDREKLFF
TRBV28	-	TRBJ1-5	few	TGTGCCAGCAGTTTAGTCTCGCCTAATCAGCCCCAGCATTTT	CASSLVSPNQPQHF
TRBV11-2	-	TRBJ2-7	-	TGTGCCAGCGGTCTAGGGGGGTACGAGCAGTACTTC	CASGLGGYEQYF
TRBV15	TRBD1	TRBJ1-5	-	TGTGCCACCAGCAGAGCCGGGACAGGGGCAGGCGTTCAGCCCCAGCATTTT	CATSRAGTGAGVQPQHF
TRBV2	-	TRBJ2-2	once	TGTGCCAGCAGCCAAGAGGCCGTTACCGCGGACACCGGGGAGCTGTTTTTT	CASSQEAVTADTGELFF
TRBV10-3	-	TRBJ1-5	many	TGTGCCATCAGTGAATCAGGGCATAGCAATCAGCCCCAGCATTTT	CAISESGHSNQPQHF
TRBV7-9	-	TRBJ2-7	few	TGTGCCAGCAGCTTACTTCGCGCAGGGCACTCCACGTTGGGCGGGCAGTACTTC	CASSLLRAGHSTLGGQYF
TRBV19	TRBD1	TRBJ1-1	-	TGTGCCAGTAGTCCGGGACAGGCGACGAACACTGAAGCTTTCTTT	CASSPGQATNTEAFF
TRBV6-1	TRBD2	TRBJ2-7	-	TGTGCCAGCGGAAGAGGGACTAGCGGAAAGCAGTACTTC	CASGRGTSGKQYF
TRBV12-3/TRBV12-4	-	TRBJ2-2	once	TGTGCTAGTGGTTTGACCGACAGCGGGGAGCTGTTTTTT	CASGLTDSGELFF
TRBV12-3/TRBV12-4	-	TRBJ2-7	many	TGTGCCAGCAGTTTAGGACTCGACCAATACGAGCAGTACTTC	CASSLGLDQYEQYF
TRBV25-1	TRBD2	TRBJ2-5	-	TGTGCCAGCAGTGAGACTCTACTAGCGGGAGGAACAGAGACCCAGTACTTC	CASSETLLAGGTETQYF
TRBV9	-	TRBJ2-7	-	TGTGCCAGCAGCTTAGCACAGGCCTTCGACGAGCAGTACTTC	CASSLAQAFDEQYF